The 12 T cell receptor beta chains reported below all come from one sample, sequenced in a study of molecular identifiers for immune sequencing clone quantification. TCRdb re-derived calls from the PCR reads in MiXCR, one entry per CDR3 protein. The sample has some 100,000 distinct CDR3 sequences, around a fifth seen once. Sequenced input: naive CD8+ T cells from blood, with Jurkat cell RNA spiked in. Specified subset: FACS-sorted CD8+CD4-CCR7+CD45RA+ naive T cells. The source is a human donor in good health. Some libraries in this study had Jurkat cell RNA spiked in.

The genes are TRBV18 and TRBJ2-4; 7 positions agree with TRBD1. Unmatched junction bases numbered 5, after V lost 4 bases and J lost 2 bases. There are 15 residues in the CDR3. The germline CDR1 and CDR2 sequences are KGHSH and LQKENI. CDR3 sequence reads: CASSQGQPPKNIQYF. The CDR3 DNA reads as TGTGCCAGCTCACAGGGACAGCCTCCCAAAAACATTCAGTACTTC.

This clonotype was detected ten times or more. The genes are TRBV20-1 and TRBJ2-1; tentative D call: TRBD2 (6 bases). The V end lost 4 bases, the J end lost 0 bases, and 13 bases lay between the germline ends. The CDR3 length is 15 residues. Looked up from germline, CDR1 is DFQATT and CDR2 is SNEGSKA (reference sequence). The DNA of the CDR3 is TGCAGTGCTACCCCTAGCGCGAGCTCCTACAATGAGCAGTTCTTC. Translating it yields CSATPSASSYNEQFF.

This clonotype occurred many times. The chain combines TRBV13 with TRBJ2-5; 7 bases are shared with TRBD1. Trimming removed 5 bases from V and 1 base from J; junction bases left unmatched: 13. CDR1 is PRHDT, CDR2 FYEKMQ, per germline (reference sequence). This CDR3 comprises 17 residues. The CDR3 bases are TGTGCCAGCAGCCGACAGGGTGCCCTCCGGGCCCAAGAGACCCAGTACTTC. It yields the protein CASSRQGALRAQETQYF.

This clonotype has a count of ten or more. This chain joins TRBV28 and TRBJ2-3; no firm D call. Trimming took off 2 bases at V and 3 bases at J, with 9 bases between the two ends. This CDR3 spans 14 amino acids. Germline assignment: CDR1 MDHEN and CDR2 SYDVKM. The CDR3 DNA follows: TGTGCCAGCAGTTTAATTGGTGAGACAGATACGCAGTATTTT. This translates into CASSLIGETDTQYF.

The chain uses TRBV6-5 and TRBJ1-2; TRBD1 matches 8 bases. J gave up 3 bases and V 2 bases, and 11 bases lay outside the gene matches. CDR1 and CDR2 from the germline V gene are MNHEY and SVGAGI. The CDR3 sequence is 17 residues long. CDR3 nucleotides: TGTGCCAGCAGTTACAACGCCGGCGCAGGGGGCGACTATGGCTACACCTTC. Encoded protein: CASSYNAGAGGDYGYTF.

In its sample, this clonotype was seen many times. V and J are TRBV11-2 and TRBJ1-1, with TRBD1 identical over 8 bases. V was pared by 6 bases and J by 3 bases, with 9 bases of the junction left unmatched. The CDR3 is made up of 15 amino acids. Germline lookup yields CDR1 SGHAT and CDR2 FQNNGV. The chain's CDR3 is CASSWRTGPDTEAFF. CDR3 nucleotides: TGTGCCAGCAGTTGGAGGACAGGGCCGGACACTGAAGCTTTCTTT.

This clonotype was seen at least ten times. The chain recombines TRBV7-2 with TRBJ2-7; 9 nucleotides match TRBD1. This CDR3 contains 13 residues. Germline CDR1 is SGHTA and CDR2 is FQGNSA. With V trimmed by 5 bases and J by 2 bases, 1 base remained unmatched. This chain's CDR3 is CASSRQGAYEQYF. The CDR3 DNA sequence: TGTGCCAGCAGCCGACAGGGGGCCTACGAGCAGTACTTC.

This clonotype was recorded many times. This rearrangement joins TRBV13 to TRBJ1-1; D gene uncertain. Germline V gene sequence: CDR1 PRHDT, CDR2 FYEKMQ (reference sequence). The CDR3 totals 12 residues. V gave up 3 bases and J gave up 11 bases, with 13 bases separating them. CDR3 DNA: TGTGCCAGCAGCTTGCCGGGGAAGATGGCTTTCTTT. Residues: CASSLPGKMAFF. Complete variable domain (other parts from reference TRBV13 and TRBJ1-1): AAGVIQSPRHLIKEKRETATLKCYPIPRHDTVYWYQQGPGQDPQFLISFYEKMQSDKGSIPDRFSAQQFSDYHSELNMSSLELGDSALYFCASSLPGKMAFFGQGTRLTVV.

This clonotype has at least ten counts. V is TRBV7-2 and J is TRBJ1-5, with D possibly matching TRBD1 (6 bases). Trimming took off 5 bases at V and 3 bases at J, with 14 bases between the two ends. Germline assignment: CDR1 SGHTA and CDR2 FQGNSA. The CDR3 totals 15 residues. CDR3 in DNA: TGTGCCAGCAGCCAAGGCGGACAGCACAATCAGCCCCAGCATTTT. Protein: CASSQGGQHNQPQHF.

This clonotype has at least ten counts. J is TRBJ2-3 and V is TRBV7-9; perhaps TRBD1 as D (6 bases). Trimming removed 6 bases from V and 1 base from J, with 17 bases in between. The CDR3 contains 16 residues. The germline gives CDR1 SEHNR, CDR2 FQNEAQ (reference sequence). CDR3 sequence: CASSYPVEGGTDTQYF. The CDR3 nucleotides are TGTGCCAGCAGTTACCCAGTTGAGGGGGGCACAGATACGCAGTATTTT.

This clonotype has at least ten counts. Here the CDR3 DNA reads TGTGCCAGCAGTTTGAGGACTGCAAACACCGGGGAGCTGTTTTTT. Protein: CASSLRTANTGELFF. The rearrangement uses TRBV28 and TRBJ2-2, with a possible D match to TRBD2 (5 bases). Trimming shortened V by 3 bases and J by 2 bases, and 10 bases separated the two germline ends. In germline, CDR1 is MDHEN, CDR2 SYDVKM. The CDR3 contains 15 residues.

Remarks on this clonotype: A read error may explain this, as a much larger clone is one base away. The J gene is TRBJ1-1, the V gene TRBV6-2 or TRBV6-3; D is possibly TRBD1 (5 bases). Germline lookup yields CDR1 MNHEY and CDR2 SVGEGT. Trimming pared 5 bases from V and 6 bases from J, leaving 13 bases between. This CDR3 comprises 13 residues. The CDR3 loop is CASSHGGPAEAFF. The DNA for the CDR3 is TGTGCCAGCAGTCACGGGGGTCCGGCTGAAGCTTTCTTT.